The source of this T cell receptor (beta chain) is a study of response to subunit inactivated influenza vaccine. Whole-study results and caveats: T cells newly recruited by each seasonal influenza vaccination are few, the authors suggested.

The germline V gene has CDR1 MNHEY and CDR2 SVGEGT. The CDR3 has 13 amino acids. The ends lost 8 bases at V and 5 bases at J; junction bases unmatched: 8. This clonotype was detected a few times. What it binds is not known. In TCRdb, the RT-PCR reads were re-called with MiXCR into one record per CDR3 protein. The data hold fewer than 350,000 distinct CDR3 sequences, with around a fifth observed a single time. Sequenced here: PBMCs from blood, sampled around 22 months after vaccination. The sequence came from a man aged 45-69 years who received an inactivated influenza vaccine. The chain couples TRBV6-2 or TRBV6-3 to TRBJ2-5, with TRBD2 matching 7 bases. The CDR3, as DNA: TGTGCCAGCGGGGACGGACTAGGGGAGACCCAGTACTTC. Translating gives CASGDGLGETQYF.